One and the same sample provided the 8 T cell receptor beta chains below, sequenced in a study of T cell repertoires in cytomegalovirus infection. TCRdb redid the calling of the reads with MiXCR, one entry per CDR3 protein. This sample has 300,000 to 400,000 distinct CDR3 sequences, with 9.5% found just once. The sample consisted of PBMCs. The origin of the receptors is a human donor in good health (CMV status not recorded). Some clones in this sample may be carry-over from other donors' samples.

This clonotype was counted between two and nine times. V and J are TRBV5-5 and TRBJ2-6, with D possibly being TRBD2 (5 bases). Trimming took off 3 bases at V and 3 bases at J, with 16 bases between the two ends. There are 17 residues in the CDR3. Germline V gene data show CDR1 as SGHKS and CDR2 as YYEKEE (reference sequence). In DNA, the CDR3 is TGTGCCAGCAGCTCCACATCTGCGGGCAGTGGGGCCAACGTCCTGACTTTC. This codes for CASSSTSAGSGANVLTF.

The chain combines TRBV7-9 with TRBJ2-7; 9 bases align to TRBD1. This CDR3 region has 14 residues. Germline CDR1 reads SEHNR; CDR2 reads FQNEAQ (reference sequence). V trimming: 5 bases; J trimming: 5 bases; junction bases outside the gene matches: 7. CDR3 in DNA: TGTGCCAGCAGCCCGAGGGGACAGGGAAACGAGCAGTACTTC. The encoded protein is CASSPRGQGNEQYF.

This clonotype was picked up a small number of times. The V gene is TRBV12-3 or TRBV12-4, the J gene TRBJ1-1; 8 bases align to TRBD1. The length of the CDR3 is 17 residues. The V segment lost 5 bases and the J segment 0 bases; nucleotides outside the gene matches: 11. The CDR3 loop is CASSPQGASSLNTEAFF. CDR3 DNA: TGTGCCAGCAGTCCGCAGGGGGCTTCTTCCTTGAACACTGAAGCTTTCTTT.

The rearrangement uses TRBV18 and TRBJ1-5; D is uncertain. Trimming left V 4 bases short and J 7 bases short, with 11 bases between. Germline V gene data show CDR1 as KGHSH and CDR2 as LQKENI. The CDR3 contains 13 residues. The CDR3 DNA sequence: TGTGCCAGCTCACAATTGGTGGGCCAGCCCCAGCATTTT. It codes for CASSQLVGQPQHF.

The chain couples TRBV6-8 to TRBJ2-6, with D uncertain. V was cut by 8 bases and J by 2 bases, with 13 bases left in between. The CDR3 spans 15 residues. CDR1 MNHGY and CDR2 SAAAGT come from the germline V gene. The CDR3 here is CASRFLGPGANVLTF. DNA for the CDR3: TGTGCCAGCCGCTTTCTTGGTCCTGGGGCCAACGTCCTGACTTTC.

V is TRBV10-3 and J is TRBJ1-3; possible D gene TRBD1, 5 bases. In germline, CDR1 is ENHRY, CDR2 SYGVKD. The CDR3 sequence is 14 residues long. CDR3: CATQGDGSGNTIYF. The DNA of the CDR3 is TGTGCAACTCAAGGGGACGGCTCTGGAAACACCATATATTTT.

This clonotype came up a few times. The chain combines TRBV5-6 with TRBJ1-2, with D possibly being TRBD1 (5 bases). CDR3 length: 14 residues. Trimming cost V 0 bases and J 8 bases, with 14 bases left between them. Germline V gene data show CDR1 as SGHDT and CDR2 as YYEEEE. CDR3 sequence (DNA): TGTGCCAGCAGCTTGGCGCAGGGAGTAGTGGGCTACACCTTC. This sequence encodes CASSLAQGVVGYTF. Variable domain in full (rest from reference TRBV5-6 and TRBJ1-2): DAGVTQSPTHLIKTRGQQVTLRCSPKSGHDTVSWYQQALGQGPQFIFQYYEEEERQRGNFPDRFSGHQFPNYSSELNVNALLLGDSALYLCASSLAQGVVGYTFGSGTRLTVV.

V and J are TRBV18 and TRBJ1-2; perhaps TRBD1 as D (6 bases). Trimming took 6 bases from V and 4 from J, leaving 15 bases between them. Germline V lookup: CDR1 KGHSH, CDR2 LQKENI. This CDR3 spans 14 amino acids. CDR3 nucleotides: TGTGCCAGCTCCCGACTGACAGGCTTCTATGGCTACACCTTC. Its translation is CASSRLTGFYGYTF.